Each of the 21 T cell receptor beta chains below was sequenced from the same sample in a study of blood T cell repertoires in COVID-19. Data came from immunoSEQ multiplex PCR; TCRdb stores just in-frame clones and leaves some out. Of 80,000 to 95,000 clones in the sample, around 82% were seen once. Sequenced input: peripheral blood. The receptors shown here come from a human donor in a cohort sampled during active COVID-19.

V usage is TRBV5-1 and J usage is TRBJ2-1; D is possibly TRBD1 (5 bases). This CDR3 is 15 amino acids long. Germline CDR1 is SGHRS and CDR2 is YFSETQ. The V end was cut by 2 bases, the J end by 0 bases, with 9 bases between. The CDR3 nucleotides read TGCGCCAGCAGCTTATTACAGGTCTCCTACAATGAGCAGTTCTTC. It codes for CASSLLQVSYNEQFF.

This chain connects TRBV10-3 to TRBJ2-7; D perhaps matches TRBD1 (6 bases). The V end was cut by 3 bases, the J end by 2 bases, with 8 bases between. CDR3 length equals 13 residues. CDR1 and CDR2 from the germline V gene are ENHRY and SYGVKD. The CDR3, as DNA: TGTGCCATCAGTGACACAGGGACCTACGAGCAGTACTTC. Amino acids: CAISDTGTYEQYF.

The chain couples TRBV27 to TRBJ2-7, with a possible D match to TRBD1 (6 bases). This CDR3 has 15 amino acids. CDR1 and CDR2 (germline): MNHEY, SMNVEV (reference sequence). The V gene lost 1 base and the J gene lost 6 bases, with 16 bases spanning the gap. CDR3 nucleotides: TGTGCCAGCAGTTTATTTGGGGGCAGGGTAACCGAGCAGTACTTC. As protein: CASSLFGGRVTEQYF.

The genes are TRBV24-1 and TRBJ2-3, with a possible D match to TRBD2 (6 bases). V was trimmed by 5 bases and J by 2 bases, leaving 7 bases between them. Germline assignment: CDR1 KGHDR and CDR2 SFDVKD. This CDR3 contains 13 residues. The CDR3 nucleotides are TGTGCCACCAGTGGGGGGGTCACAGATACGCAGTATTTT. Amino acids: CATSGGVTDTQYF.

This clone was detected a few times. The chain links TRBV5-1 to TRBJ2-7; 10 bases map to TRBD2. J was trimmed by 1 base and V by 5 bases; bases with no gene match: 6. The CDR3 length is 15 residues. Germline V CDR1 and CDR2: SGHRS, YFSETQ. The CDR3 loop reads CASRPTSGTSYEQYF. DNA for the CDR3: TGCGCCAGCAGGCCCACTAGCGGGACTTCCTACGAGCAGTACTTC.

This clone was recorded once. This chain connects TRBV11-2 to TRBJ2-5; 8 nucleotides match TRBD2. In germline, CDR1 is SGHAT, CDR2 FQNNGV. CDR3 length equals 19 residues. Trimming took 1 base from V and 5 from J; bases not matched to a gene: 18. CDR3 in amino acids: CASSLGGGSGGRQRETQYF. Here the CDR3 DNA reads TGTGCCAGCAGCTTAGGGGGCGGAAGCGGGGGACGACAACGGGAGACCCAGTACTTC. The whole variable domain, remainder taken from reference TRBV11-2 and TRBJ2-5, is EAGVAQSPRYKIIEKRQSVAFWCNPISGHATLYWYQQILGQGPKLLIQFQNNGVVDDSQLPKDRFSAERLKGVDSTLKIQPAKLEDSAVYLCASSLGGGSGGRQRETQYFGPGTRLLVL.

This chain joins TRBV20-1 and TRBJ2-7; unclear D gene. The CDR3 has 10 amino acids. Looked up from germline, CDR1 is DFQATT and CDR2 is SNEGSKA (reference sequence). The ends were cut back, 7 bases at V and 7 bases at J, with 11 bases in the middle. CDR3 in amino acids: CSVVSREQYF. CDR3 nucleotide sequence: TGCAGTGTGGTCTCGCGGGAGCAGTACTTC.

The chain recombines TRBV7-9 with TRBJ1-6, with D tentatively TRBD1 (5 bases). The CDR3 is made up of 13 amino acids. V dropped 1 base and J dropped 14 bases, with 12 bases sitting between them. Germline CDR1 and CDR2: SEHNR and FQNEAQ (reference sequence). In DNA form, the CDR3 reads TGTGCCAGCAGCTTAGGTTCAGGGCGGTCCCTCCACTTT. This codes for CASSLGSGRSLHF.

The chain uses TRBV9 and TRBJ2-3, with unresolved D. Trimming took off 4 bases at V and 1 base at J, with 16 bases between the two ends. The CDR3 covers 16 residues. CDR1 SGDLS and CDR2 YYNGEE come from the germline V gene. The CDR3 region is CASSSDLAEGTDTQYF. The CDR3 DNA sequence: TGTGCCAGCAGCTCAGACTTAGCCGAAGGCACAGATACGCAGTATTTT.

The chain's CDR3 is CATSDLHSEGTQYF. CDR3 DNA: TGTGCCACCAGTGATTTGCACTCCGAGGGTACGCAGTATTTT. V usage is TRBV24-1 and J usage is TRBJ2-3, with TRBD2 as a possible D gene (5 bases). Deletions cut 0 bases from V and 8 bases from J, with 11 bases between. The germline gives CDR1 KGHDR, CDR2 SFDVKD. The CDR3 runs 14 residues.

This sequence joins TRBV9 and TRBJ2-2, with TRBD1 matching over 7 bases. J was trimmed by 0 bases and V by 3 bases; bases with no gene match: 5. This CDR3 is 16 amino acids long. Germline assignment: CDR1 SGDLS and CDR2 YYNGEE. CDR3 DNA sequence: TGTGCCAGCAGCGCGAACAGGGGAGCGAACACCGGGGAGCTGTTTTTT. This encodes CASSANRGANTGELFF. Based on the CDR3 plus reference TRBV9 and TRBJ2-2, the full variable domain is DSGVTQTPKHLITATGQRVTLRCSPRSGDLSVYWYQQSLDQGLQFLIQYYNGEERAKGNILERFSAQQFPDLHSELNLSSLELGDSALYFCASSANRGANTGELFFGEGSRLTVL.

The chain is built from TRBV12-3 or TRBV12-4 and TRBJ2-1; D unclear. The V and J ends lost 6 bases and 6 bases respectively, with 9 bases between them. CDR3 length: 12 amino acids. The CDR3 DNA is TGTGCCAGCAGGATCCTAAGCAATGAGCAGTTCTTC. As protein: CASRILSNEQFF.

The chain uses TRBV5-6 and TRBJ1-5; the D is unclear. V dropped 0 bases and J dropped 6 bases, with 10 bases sitting between them. This CDR3 has 14 amino acids. Germline CDR1 and CDR2: SGHDT and YYEEEE. The CDR3 loop is CASSLGGASQPQHF. CDR3 nucleotides: TGTGCCAGCAGCTTGGGAGGAGCTAGTCAGCCCCAGCATTTT.

V and J are TRBV2 and TRBJ2-1; TRBD2 matches 14 bases. This CDR3 is 13 amino acids long. Germline values: CDR1 SNHLY, CDR2 FYNNEI. The V gene end was trimmed by 7 bases and the J gene end by 9 bases; junction bases not matched to a gene: 2. The CDR3 bases are TGTGCCAGCACCGGGACTAGCGGGGGTGAGCAGTTCTTC. Protein: CASTGTSGGEQFF. The full variable domain, in which reference TRBV2 and TRBJ2-1 provide the parts outside the CDR3, is EPEVTQTPSHQVTQMGQEVILRCVPISNHLYFYWYRQILGQKVEFLVSFYNNEISEKSEIFDDQFSVERPDGSNFTLKIRSTKLEDSAMYFCASTGTSGGEQFFGPGTRLTVL.

This chain joins TRBV18 and TRBJ2-3, with 8 bases identical to TRBD2. With 8 bases clipped from V and 2 bases from J, the junction kept 9 bases outside the gene matches. CDR3 length: 15 residues. Germline V gene data show CDR1 as KGHSH and CDR2 as LQKENI. The DNA for the CDR3 is TGTGCCAGCGTGGCCCCAGCGGGGGCCACAGATACGCAGTATTTT. Translation gives CASVAPAGATDTQYF.

This chain connects TRBV30 to TRBJ2-6, with a possible D match to TRBD1 (5 bases). Germline V gene lookup returns CDR1 GTSNPN and CDR2 SVGIG (reference sequence). The CDR3 spans 15 residues. Trimming shortened V by 5 bases and J by 0 bases, and 11 bases separated the two germline ends. The CDR3 DNA is TGTGCCTGGGGCCTCGACAGCTCTGGGGCCAACGTCCTGACTTTC. It codes for CAWGLDSSGANVLTF.

In this sample, this clone turned up a few times. The rearrangement links TRBV4-1 to TRBJ2-7, with 7 nucleotides matching TRBD1. From germline, CDR1 is MGHRA and CDR2 YSYEKL. V trimming: 5 bases; J trimming: 6 bases; junction bases outside the gene matches: 4. The length of the CDR3 is 12 residues. This CDR3 is CASSKTGSEQYF. The DNA of the CDR3 is TGCGCCAGCAGCAAGACAGGGTCCGAGCAGTACTTC.

V gene TRBV7-2 combines with J gene TRBJ1-5; unclear D gene. Germline V lookup: CDR1 SGHTA, CDR2 FQGNSA. CDR3 length: 15 residues. Trimming left V 3 bases short and J 4 bases short, with 13 bases between. Here the CDR3 reads CASSFLRLPNQPQHF. CDR3 DNA sequence: TGTGCCAGCAGCTTCCTCAGGTTACCTAATCAGCCCCAGCATTTT.

The chain joins TRBV5-8 to TRBJ1-2; D is undetermined. Trimming left V 5 bases short and J 7 bases short, with 9 bases between. The CDR3 totals 11 residues. Germline CDR1 reads SGHTS; CDR2 reads YDEGEE. This chain's CDR3 is CASRRRGGYTF. CDR3 sequence (DNA): TGTGCCAGCAGACGTCGGGGTGGCTACACCTTC.

The chain uses TRBV28 and TRBJ1-5; D not certain. Germline values: CDR1 MDHEN, CDR2 SYDVKM. V was pared by 7 bases and J by 6 bases, with 10 bases between. The CDR3 is 12 amino acids. CDR3 region: CASIGVSQPQHF. The CDR3 DNA follows: TGTGCCAGCATCGGGGTTAGTCAGCCCCAGCATTTT.

This chain uses TRBV4-3 with TRBJ2-6; weak D call: TRBD2 (6 bases). Germline loops: CDR1 LGHNA, CDR2 YSLEER. This CDR3 spans 21 amino acids. V was clipped by 4 bases and J by 8 bases, with 33 bases between them. CDR3 protein: CASSLTLAAGRTSLGTNVLTF. The CDR3 DNA reads as TGCGCCAGCAGCCTCACCCTCGCAGCGGGTAGAACCTCTCTGGGGACCAACGTCCTGACTTTC.